This T cell receptor (beta chain) was captured in a study of beta chain features in type 1 diabetes. The entirety of the isolated RNA underwent reverse transcription, so expressed TCRB transcripts were sequenced. TCRdb's copy holds only in-frame clones and misses some; the assay was immunoSEQ multiplex PCR. The sample carries roughly 230,000 clones, more than 9% recorded once. Study-level results: Still unanswered here is whether HLA type influences TCRB rearrangement.

Between the trimmed V and J ends, which lost 4 bases and 6 bases, there was a span of 13 bases. The CDR3 length is 14 residues. CDR1 SGHDT and CDR2 YYEEEE come from the germline V gene. This clone has more than one count but fewer than ten. Its cognate antigen is unknown. The source of this sequence is a woman aged 18-35 years in good health. The chain employs TRBV5-6 and TRBJ2-2, with TRBD1 as a possible D gene (6 bases). Specimen: naive CD4+ T cells from blood. CDR3 region: CASSQLTGAGELFF. In DNA form, the CDR3 reads TGTGCCAGCAGCCAGCTGACAGGAGCCGGGGAGCTGTTTTTT.